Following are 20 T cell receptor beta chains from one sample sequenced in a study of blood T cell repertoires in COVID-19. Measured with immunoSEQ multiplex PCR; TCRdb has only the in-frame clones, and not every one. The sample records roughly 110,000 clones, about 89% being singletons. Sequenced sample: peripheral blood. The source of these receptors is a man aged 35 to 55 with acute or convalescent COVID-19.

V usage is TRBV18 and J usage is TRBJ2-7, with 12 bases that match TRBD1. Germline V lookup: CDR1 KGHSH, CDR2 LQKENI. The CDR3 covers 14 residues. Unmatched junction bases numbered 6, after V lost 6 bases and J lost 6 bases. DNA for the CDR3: TGTGCCAGCTCGCGGGACAGGGGGCAAGGCGAGCAGTACTTC. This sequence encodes CASSRDRGQGEQYF.

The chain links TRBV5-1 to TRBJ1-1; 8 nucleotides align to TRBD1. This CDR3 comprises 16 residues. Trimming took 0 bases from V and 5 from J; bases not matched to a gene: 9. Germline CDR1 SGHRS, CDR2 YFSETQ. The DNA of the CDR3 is TGCGCCAGCAGCTTGGTTCAGGGGGCGCTGGGGACTGAAGCTTTCTTT. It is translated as CASSLVQGALGTEAFF.

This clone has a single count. The CDR3: CASSLEGVAGPTGELFF. In DNA, the CDR3 is TGTGCCAGCAGCTTAGAAGGGGTAGCGGGACCCACCGGGGAGCTGTTTTTT. The rearrangement uses TRBV11-2 and TRBJ2-2; 8 bases align to TRBD2. The CDR3 consists of 17 residues. The V and J ends lost 0 bases and 4 bases, in that order; junction bases with no gene match: 7. Germline assignment: CDR1 SGHAT and CDR2 FQNNGV.

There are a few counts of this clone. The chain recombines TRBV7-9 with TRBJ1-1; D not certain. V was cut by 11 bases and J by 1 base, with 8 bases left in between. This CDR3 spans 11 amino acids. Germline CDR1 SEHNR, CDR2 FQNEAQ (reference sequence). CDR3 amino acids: CASSGNTEAFF. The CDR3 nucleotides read TGTGCCTCGTCGGGGAACACTGAAGCTTTCTTT.

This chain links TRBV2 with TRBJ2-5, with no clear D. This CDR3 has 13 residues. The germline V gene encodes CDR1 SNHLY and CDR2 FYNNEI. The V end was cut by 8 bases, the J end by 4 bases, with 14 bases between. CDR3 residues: CASVISWRETQYF. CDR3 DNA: TGTGCCAGCGTTATCTCATGGAGAGAGACCCAGTACTTC.

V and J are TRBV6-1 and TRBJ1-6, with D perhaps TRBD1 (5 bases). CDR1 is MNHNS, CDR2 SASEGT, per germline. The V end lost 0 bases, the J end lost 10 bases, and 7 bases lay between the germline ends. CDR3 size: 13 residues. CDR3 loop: CASSEARDSPLHF. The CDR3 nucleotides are TGTGCCAGCAGTGAAGCGCGGGACTCACCCCTCCACTTT.

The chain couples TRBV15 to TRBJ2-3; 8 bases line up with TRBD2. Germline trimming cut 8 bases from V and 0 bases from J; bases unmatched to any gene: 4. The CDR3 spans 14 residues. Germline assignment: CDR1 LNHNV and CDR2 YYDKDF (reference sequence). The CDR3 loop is CATRSGGSTDTQYF. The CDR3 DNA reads TGTGCCACCCGAAGCGGGGGTAGCACAGATACGCAGTATTTT.

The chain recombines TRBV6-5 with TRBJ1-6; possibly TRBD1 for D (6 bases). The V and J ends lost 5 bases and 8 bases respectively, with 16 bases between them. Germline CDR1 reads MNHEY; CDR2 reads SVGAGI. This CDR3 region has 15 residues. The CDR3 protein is CASSPSRGSHSPLHF. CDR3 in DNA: TGTGCCAGCAGTCCCTCCAGGGGTAGTCATTCACCCCTCCACTTT.

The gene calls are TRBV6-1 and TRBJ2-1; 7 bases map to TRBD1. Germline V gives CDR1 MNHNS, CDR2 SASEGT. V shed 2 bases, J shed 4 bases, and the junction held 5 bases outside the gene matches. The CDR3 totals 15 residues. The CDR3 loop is CASSEPNRGYNEQFF. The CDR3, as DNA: TGTGCCAGCAGTGAACCCAACAGGGGATACAATGAGCAGTTCTTC.

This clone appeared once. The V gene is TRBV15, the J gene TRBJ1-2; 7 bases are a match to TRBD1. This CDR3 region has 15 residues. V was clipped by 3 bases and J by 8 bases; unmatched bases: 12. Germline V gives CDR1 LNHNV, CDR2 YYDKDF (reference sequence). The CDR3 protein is CATSREAGGDYGYTF. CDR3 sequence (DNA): TGTGCCACCAGCAGGGAAGCAGGGGGAGATTACGGCTACACCTTC.

CDR3 DNA: TGTGCCTGGAGCGAAAACAGGGGTTCGAGTGGCTACACCTTC. It codes for CAWSENRGSSGYTF. The V call is TRBV30, the J call TRBJ1-2, with TRBD1 identical over 7 bases. V lost 3 bases and J lost 7; bases outside the gene matches: 11. Germline CDR1 is GTSNPN and CDR2 is SVGIG (reference sequence). The CDR3 length is 14 residues.

The CDR3 protein is CASSVRGTGGRETQYF. CDR3 coding DNA: TGTGCCAGCAGCGTAAGAGGGACAGGGGGTCGTGAGACCCAGTACTTC. This chain links TRBV9 with TRBJ2-5; 11 nucleotides line up with TRBD1. Trimming took 1 base from V and 5 from J; bases not matched to a gene: 7. The CDR3 spans 16 residues. Germline lookup yields CDR1 SGDLS and CDR2 YYNGEE.

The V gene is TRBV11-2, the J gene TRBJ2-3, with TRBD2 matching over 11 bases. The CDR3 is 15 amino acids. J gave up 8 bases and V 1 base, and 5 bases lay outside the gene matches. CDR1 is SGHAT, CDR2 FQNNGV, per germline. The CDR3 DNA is TGTGCCAGCAGCTTAGCACTAGCGGGGGCCGCTACGCAGTATTTT. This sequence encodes CASSLALAGAATQYF. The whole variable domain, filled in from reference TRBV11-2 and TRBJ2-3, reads EAGVAQSPRYKIIEKRQSVAFWCNPISGHATLYWYQQILGQGPKLLIQFQNNGVVDDSQLPKDRFSAERLKGVDSTLKIQPAKLEDSAVYLCASSLALAGAATQYFGPGTRLTVL.

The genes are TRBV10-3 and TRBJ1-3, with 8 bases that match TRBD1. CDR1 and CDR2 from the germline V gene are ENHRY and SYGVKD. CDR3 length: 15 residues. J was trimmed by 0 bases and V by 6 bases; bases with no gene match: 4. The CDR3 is CAIRKQGVSGNTIYF. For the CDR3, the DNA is TGTGCCATCAGAAAACAGGGGGTCTCTGGAAACACCATATATTTT.

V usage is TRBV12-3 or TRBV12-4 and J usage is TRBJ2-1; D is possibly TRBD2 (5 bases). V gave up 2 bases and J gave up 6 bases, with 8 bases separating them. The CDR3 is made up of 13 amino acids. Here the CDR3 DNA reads TGTGCCAGCAGTTTAACGGACTCCAATGAGCAGTTCTTC. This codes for CASSLTDSNEQFF.

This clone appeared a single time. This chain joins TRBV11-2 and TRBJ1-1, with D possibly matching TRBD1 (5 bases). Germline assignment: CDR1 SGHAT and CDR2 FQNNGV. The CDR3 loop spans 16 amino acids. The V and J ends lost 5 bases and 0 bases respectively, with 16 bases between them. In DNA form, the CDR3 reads TGTGCCAGCAGCCACCTGTTGGGGGGTATGAACACTGAAGCTTTCTTT. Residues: CASSHLLGGMNTEAFF.

As DNA, the CDR3 is TGTGCTAGTGAGGTGGCCGGACACAACACAGATACGCAGTATTTT. Translating it yields CASEVAGHNTDTQYF. The chain employs TRBV12-5 and TRBJ2-3; D possibly corresponds to TRBD1 (5 bases). The V gene's germline CDR1 is LGHNT and CDR2 FRNRAP. The CDR3 extends over 15 amino acids. V lost 7 bases and J 2 bases, leaving 16 bases between the germline ends. Combining the CDR3 with reference TRBV12-5 and TRBJ2-3 gives the whole variable domain DARVTQTPRHKVTEMGQEVTMRCQPILGHNTVFWYRQTMMQGLELLAYFRNRAPLDDSGMPKDRFSAEMPDATLATLKIQPSEPRDSAVYFCASEVAGHNTDTQYFGPGTRLTVL.

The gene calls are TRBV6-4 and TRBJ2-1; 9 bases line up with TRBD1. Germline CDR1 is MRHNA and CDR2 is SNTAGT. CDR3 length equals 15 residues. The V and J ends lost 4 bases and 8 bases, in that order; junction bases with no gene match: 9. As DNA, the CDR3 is TGTGCCAGCAGTGTAGGGACAGGGCCCTCCCATGAGCAGTTCTTC. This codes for CASSVGTGPSHEQFF.

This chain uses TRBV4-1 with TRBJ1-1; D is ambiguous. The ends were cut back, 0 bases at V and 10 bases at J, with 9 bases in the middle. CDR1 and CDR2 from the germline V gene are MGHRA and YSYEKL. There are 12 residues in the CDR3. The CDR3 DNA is TGCGCCAGCAGCCAAGATCGGGGTGGAGCTTTCTTT. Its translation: CASSQDRGGAFF.

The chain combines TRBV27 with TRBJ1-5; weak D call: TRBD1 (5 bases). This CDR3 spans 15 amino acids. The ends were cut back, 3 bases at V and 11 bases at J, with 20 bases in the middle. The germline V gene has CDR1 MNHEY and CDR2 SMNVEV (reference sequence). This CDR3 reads CASSFRGGDVGSQHF. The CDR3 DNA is TGTGCCAGCAGTTTTCGCGGCGGGGACGTGGGTTCCCAGCATTTT.